This T cell receptor beta chain emerged from a study of cytomegalovirus exposure and HLA in healthy donors. Looking at the study overall: As an earlier analysis found, about 190 million T cells yielded 90 million to 140 million unique TCR beta sequences.

The PCR used 60 Vbeta and 13 Jbeta primers. Repertoires were generated with immunoSEQ multiplex PCR, while TCRdb's copy carries only in-frame clones and drops some. The sample holds roughly 140,000 clones, under 70% seen once. Germline CDR1 and CDR2: SQVTM and ANQGSEA. Trimming took off 7 bases at V and 8 bases at J, with 14 bases between the two ends. The CDR3 contains 11 residues. The rearrangement uses TRBV29-1 and TRBJ1-2, with D uncertain. This clonotype was sampled from a woman aged 30 to 39 in good health and CMV-seropositive. The specimen sequenced was PBMCs. DNA of the CDR3: TGCAGCGCGGAGGTAGGGAAAGGCTACACCTTC. It translates to CSAEVGKGYTF. Full variable domain (missing parts from reference TRBV29-1 and TRBJ1-2): SAVISQKPSRDICQRGTSLTIQCQVDSQVTMMFWYRQQPGQSLTLIATANQGSEATYESGFVIDKFPISRPNLTFSTLTVSNMSPEDSSIYLCSAEVGKGYTFGSGTRLTVV.